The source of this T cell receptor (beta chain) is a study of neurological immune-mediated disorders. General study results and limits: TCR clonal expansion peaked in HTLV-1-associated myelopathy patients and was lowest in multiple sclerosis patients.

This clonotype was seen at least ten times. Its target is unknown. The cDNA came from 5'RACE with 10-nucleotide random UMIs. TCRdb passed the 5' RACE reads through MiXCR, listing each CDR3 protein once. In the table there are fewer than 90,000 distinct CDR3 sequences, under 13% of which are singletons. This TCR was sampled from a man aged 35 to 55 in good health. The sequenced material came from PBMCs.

CDR3 amino acids: CASSDPGQPNEKLFF. CDR3 bases: TGCGCCAGCAGTGACCCGGGACAGCCGAATGAAAAACTGTTTTTT. The rearrangement links TRBV10-2 to TRBJ1-4; the match to TRBD1 covers 7 bases. Per the germline V gene, CDR1 is WSHSY and CDR2 is SAAADI. Losses at the gene ends were 3 bases for V and 5 bases for J; bases not matched to a gene: 6. The CDR3 length is 15 residues.